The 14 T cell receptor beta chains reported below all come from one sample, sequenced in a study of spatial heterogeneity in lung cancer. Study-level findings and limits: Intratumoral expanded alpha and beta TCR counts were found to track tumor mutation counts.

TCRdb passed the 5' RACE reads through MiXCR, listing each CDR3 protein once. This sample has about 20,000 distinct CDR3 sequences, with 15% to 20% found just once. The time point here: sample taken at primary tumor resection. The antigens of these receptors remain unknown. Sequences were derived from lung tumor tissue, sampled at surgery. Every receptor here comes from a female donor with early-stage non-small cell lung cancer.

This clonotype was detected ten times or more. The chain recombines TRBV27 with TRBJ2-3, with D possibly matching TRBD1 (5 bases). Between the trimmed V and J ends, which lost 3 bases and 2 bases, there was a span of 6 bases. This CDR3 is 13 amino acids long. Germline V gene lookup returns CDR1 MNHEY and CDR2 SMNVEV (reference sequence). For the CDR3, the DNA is TGTGCCAGCAGTTTGACAGTCACAGATACGCAGTATTTT. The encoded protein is CASSLTVTDTQYF.

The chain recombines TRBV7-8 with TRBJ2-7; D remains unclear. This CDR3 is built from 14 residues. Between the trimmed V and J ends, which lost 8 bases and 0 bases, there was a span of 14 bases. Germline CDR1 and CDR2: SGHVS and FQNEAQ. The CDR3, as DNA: TGTGCCAGCGCCTGGACGTTTATCTCCTACGAGCAGTACTTC. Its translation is CASAWTFISYEQYF.

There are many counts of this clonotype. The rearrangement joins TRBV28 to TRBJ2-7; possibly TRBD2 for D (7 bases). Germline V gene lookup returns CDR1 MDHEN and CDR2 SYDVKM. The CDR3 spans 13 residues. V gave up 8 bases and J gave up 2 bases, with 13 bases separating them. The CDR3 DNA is TGTGCCAGCGAGGAGGGGGGGACCTACGAGCAGTACTTC. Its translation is CASEEGGTYEQYF.

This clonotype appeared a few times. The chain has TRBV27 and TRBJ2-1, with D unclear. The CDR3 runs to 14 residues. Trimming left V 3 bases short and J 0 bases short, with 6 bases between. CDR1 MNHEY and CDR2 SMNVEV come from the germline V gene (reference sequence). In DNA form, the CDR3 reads TGTGCCAGCAGTTTTAAGATCTCCTACAATGAGCAGTTCTTC. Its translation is CASSFKISYNEQFF.

The CDR3 DNA reads TGCGCCAGCACCGAGTCGGGGGGCCGGGAAGAGACCCAGTACTTC. This gives the protein CASTESGGREETQYF. The chain joins TRBV10-2 to TRBJ2-5, with a possible D match to TRBD2 (7 bases). Trimming pared 7 bases from V and 3 bases from J, leaving 18 bases between. This CDR3 is 15 amino acids long. Germline V CDR1 and CDR2: WSHSY, SAAADI.

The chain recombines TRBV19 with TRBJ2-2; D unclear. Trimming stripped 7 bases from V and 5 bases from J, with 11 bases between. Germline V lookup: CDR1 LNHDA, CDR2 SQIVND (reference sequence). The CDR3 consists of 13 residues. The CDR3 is CASTTTGTGELFF. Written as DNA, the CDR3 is TGTGCCAGTACCACGACCGGTACCGGGGAGCTGTTTTTT.

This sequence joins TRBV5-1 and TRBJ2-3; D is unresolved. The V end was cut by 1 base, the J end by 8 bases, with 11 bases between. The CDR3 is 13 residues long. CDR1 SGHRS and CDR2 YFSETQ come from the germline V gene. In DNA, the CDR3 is TGCGCCAGCAGCTTGAGAATTGGTGGTACGCAGTATTTT. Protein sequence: CASSLRIGGTQYF.

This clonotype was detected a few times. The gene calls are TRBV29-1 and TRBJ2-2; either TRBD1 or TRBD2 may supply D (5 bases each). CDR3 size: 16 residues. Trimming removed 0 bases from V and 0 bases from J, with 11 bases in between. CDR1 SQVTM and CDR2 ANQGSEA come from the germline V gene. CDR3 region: CSVEDGWGTNTGELFF. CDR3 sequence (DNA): TGCAGCGTTGAAGATGGCTGGGGGACGAACACCGGGGAGCTGTTTTTT.

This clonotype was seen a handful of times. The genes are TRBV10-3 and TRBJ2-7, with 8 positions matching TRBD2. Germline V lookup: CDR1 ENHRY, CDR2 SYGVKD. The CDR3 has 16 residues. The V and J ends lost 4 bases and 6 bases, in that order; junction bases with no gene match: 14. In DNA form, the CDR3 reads TGTGCCATCAGTGGTTCCTCGGCGGGGGGAGGCATCGAGCAGTACTTC. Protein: CAISGSSAGGGIEQYF.

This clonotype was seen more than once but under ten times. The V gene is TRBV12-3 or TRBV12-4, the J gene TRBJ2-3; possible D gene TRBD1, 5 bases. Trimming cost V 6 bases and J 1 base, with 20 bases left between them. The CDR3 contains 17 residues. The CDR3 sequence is CASRPPGAGPGTDTQYF. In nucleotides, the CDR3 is TGTGCCAGCAGACCCCCTGGGGCTGGGCCAGGCACAGATACGCAGTATTTT.

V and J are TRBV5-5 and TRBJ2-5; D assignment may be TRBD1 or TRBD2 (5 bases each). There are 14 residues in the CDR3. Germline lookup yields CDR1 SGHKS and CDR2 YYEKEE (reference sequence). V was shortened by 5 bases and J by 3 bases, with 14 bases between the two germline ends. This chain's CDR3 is CASSGTGNKETQYF. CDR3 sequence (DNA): TGTGCCAGCAGTGGGACCGGAAACAAAGAGACCCAGTACTTC.

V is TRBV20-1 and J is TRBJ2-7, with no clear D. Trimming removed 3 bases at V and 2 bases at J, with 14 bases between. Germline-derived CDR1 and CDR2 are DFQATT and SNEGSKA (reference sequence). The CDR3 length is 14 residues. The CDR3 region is CSARGRPDPYEQYF. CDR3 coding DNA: TGCAGTGCTAGGGGTCGACCTGACCCCTACGAGCAGTACTTC.

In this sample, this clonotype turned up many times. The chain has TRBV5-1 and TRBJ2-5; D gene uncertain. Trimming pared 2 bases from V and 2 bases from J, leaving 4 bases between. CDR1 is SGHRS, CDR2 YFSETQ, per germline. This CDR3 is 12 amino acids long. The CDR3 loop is CASSFRQETQYF. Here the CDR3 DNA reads TGCGCCAGCAGCTTCCGGCAAGAGACCCAGTACTTC.

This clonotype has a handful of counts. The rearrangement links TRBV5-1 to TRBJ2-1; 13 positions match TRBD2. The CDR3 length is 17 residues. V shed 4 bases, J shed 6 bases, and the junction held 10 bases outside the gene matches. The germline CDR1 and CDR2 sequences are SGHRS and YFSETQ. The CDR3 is CASSARTSGSQRNEQFF. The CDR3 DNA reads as TGCGCCAGCAGCGCCCGGACTAGCGGGAGCCAACGCAATGAGCAGTTCTTC. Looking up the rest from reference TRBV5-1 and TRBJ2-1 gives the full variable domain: KAGVTQTPRYLIKTRGQQVTLSCSPISGHRSVSWYQQTPGQGLQFLFEYFSETQRNKGNFPGRFSGRQFSNSRSEMNVSTLELGDSALYLCASSARTSGSQRNEQFFGPGTRLTVL.